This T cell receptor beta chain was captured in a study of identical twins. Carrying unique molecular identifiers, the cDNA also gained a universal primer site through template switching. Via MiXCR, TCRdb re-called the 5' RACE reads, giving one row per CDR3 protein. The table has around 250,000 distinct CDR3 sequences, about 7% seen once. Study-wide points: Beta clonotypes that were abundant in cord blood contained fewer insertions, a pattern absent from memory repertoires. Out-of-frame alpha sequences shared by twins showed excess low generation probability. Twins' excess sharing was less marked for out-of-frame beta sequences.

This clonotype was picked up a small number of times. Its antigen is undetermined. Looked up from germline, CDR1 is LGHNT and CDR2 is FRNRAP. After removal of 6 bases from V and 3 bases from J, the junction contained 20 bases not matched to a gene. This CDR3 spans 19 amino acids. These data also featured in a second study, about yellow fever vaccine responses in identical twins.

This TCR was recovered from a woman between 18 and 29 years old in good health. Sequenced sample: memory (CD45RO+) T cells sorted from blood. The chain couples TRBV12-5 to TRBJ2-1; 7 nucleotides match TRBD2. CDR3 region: CASGEGTSKIGGGYNEQFF. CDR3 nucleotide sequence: TGTGCTAGTGGGGAGGGGACGAGTAAAATTGGCGGGGGCTACAATGAGCAGTTCTTC.